The 20 T cell receptor beta chains below were found in one sample sequenced in a study of OX40 agonist ivuxolimab in advanced cancers. TCRdb's table, derived via immunoSEQ multiplex PCR, lists solely in-frame clones and lacks some. The sample holds roughly 70,000 clones, around 80% seen once. The sample in question was CD4+ or CD8+ T cells sorted from blood, obtained in a trial of the OX40 agonist ivuxolimab. The receptors originated from an adult with an advanced solid tumor such as melanoma, head and neck, liver or kidney cancer.

CDR3 protein: CASSTPRESGEKLFF. CDR3 in DNA: TGTGCCAGCAGCACACCCCGGGAGTCGGGTGAAAAACTGTTTTTT. The genes are TRBV5-4 and TRBJ1-4; D remains ambiguous. CDR1 and CDR2 (germline): SGHNT, YYREEE (reference sequence). V shed 4 bases and J shed 7 bases, with 17 bases lying between them. This CDR3 spans 15 amino acids.

This chain links TRBV2 with TRBJ2-3, with TRBD2 matching over 14 bases. In germline, CDR1 is SNHLY, CDR2 FYNNEI. The CDR3 runs to 18 residues. The V segment lost 6 bases and the J segment 0 bases; nucleotides outside the gene matches: 8. CDR3 in amino acids: CASSVTSGGALSTDTQYF. CDR3 in DNA: TGTGCCAGCAGCGTGACTAGCGGGGGGGCCCTTAGCACAGATACGCAGTATTTT. Supplemented by reference TRBV2 and TRBJ2-3, the full variable domain reads EPEVTQTPSHQVTQMGQEVILRCVPISNHLYFYWYRQILGQKVEFLVSFYNNEISEKSEIFDDQFSVERPDGSNFTLKIRSTKLEDSAMYFCASSVTSGGALSTDTQYFGPGTRLTVL.

V usage is TRBV4-3 and J usage is TRBJ1-2; 8 bases are a match to TRBD1. J gave up 4 bases and V 0 bases, and 7 bases lay outside the gene matches. This CDR3 comprises 16 residues. Germline loops: CDR1 LGHNA, CDR2 YSLEER. The CDR3 sequence: CASSQDIGQGAYGYTF. CDR3 coding DNA: TGCGCCAGCAGCCAAGATATCGGACAGGGAGCCTATGGCTACACCTTC.

The chain is built from TRBV7-8 and TRBJ1-4; possible D gene TRBD1, 6 bases. The CDR3 is 16 residues long. The germline CDR1 and CDR2 sequences are SGHVS and FQNEAQ. V gave up 4 bases and J gave up 0 bases, with 12 bases separating them. CDR3 nucleotide sequence: TGTGCCAGCAGCTCTGGGACATCTGCAACTAATGAAAAACTGTTTTTT. It specifies CASSSGTSATNEKLFF.

The chain carries TRBV5-6 and TRBJ1-5; D gene unclear. The CDR3 runs 12 residues. Germline V gene lookup returns CDR1 SGHDT and CDR2 YYEEEE. V was pared by 0 bases and J by 5 bases, with 3 bases between. CDR3 residues: CASSLVDQPQHF. The CDR3 bases are TGTGCCAGCAGCTTGGTGGATCAGCCCCAGCATTTT.

This chain joins TRBV15 and TRBJ1-5; no reliable D call. The CDR3 sequence is 15 residues long. Germline lookup yields CDR1 LNHNV and CDR2 YYDKDF (reference sequence). The V end lost 1 base, the J end lost 2 bases, and 9 bases lay between the germline ends. In DNA, the CDR3 is TGTGCCACCAGCAGAGGGGCAGATGGCAATCAGCCCCAGCATTTT. The encoded protein is CATSRGADGNQPQHF.

V gene TRBV28 combines with J gene TRBJ1-5; no firm D call. CDR3 length: 14 amino acids. Germline values: CDR1 MDHEN, CDR2 SYDVKM. Deletions cut 6 bases from V and 0 bases from J, with 9 bases between. The CDR3 DNA reads as TGTGCCAGCAGCCCCCACTCTAGCAATCAGCCCCAGCATTTT. It codes for CASSPHSSNQPQHF.

This chain uses TRBV7-2 with TRBJ1-5, with D perhaps TRBD1 (6 bases). V lost 1 base to trimming and J lost 8 bases, with 12 bases between them. Germline CDR1 reads SGHTA; CDR2 reads FQGNSA. The length of the CDR3 is 14 residues. The CDR3 DNA follows: TGTGCCAGCAGCTTAGTATGGGGGCAGGAGCCCCAGCATTTT. It encodes CASSLVWGQEPQHF.

The rearrangement uses TRBV5-1 and TRBJ1-1, with D maybe TRBD1 (6 bases). There are 13 residues in the CDR3. V was shortened by 3 bases and J by 1 base, with 7 bases between the two germline ends. Germline CDR1 is SGHRS and CDR2 is YFSETQ. Here the CDR3 DNA reads TGCGCCAGCAGCTCGGGACAGAACACTGAAGCTTTCTTT. This sequence encodes CASSSGQNTEAFF.

The chain joins TRBV6-5 to TRBJ1-1; TRBD1 is a possible D gene (6 bases). This CDR3 contains 15 residues. Trimming stripped 2 bases from V and 2 bases from J, with 12 bases between. The germline gives CDR1 MNHEY, CDR2 SVGAGI. The CDR3 DNA reads TGTGCCAGCAGTTACAAGACAGGACCCAACACTGAAGCTTTCTTT. This sequence encodes CASSYKTGPNTEAFF.

The rearrangement joins TRBV7-6 to TRBJ2-1; no clear D gene. V was shortened by 5 bases and J by 6 bases, with 5 bases between the two germline ends. CDR3 length equals 11 residues. CDR1 is SGHVS and CDR2 is FNYEAQ in the germline V gene. This CDR3 is CASSTANEQFF. The CDR3 nucleotides are TGTGCCAGCAGCACCGCCAATGAGCAGTTCTTC.

The V gene is TRBV5-4, the J gene TRBJ2-7, with 11 bases matching TRBD2. CDR1 is SGHNT, CDR2 YYREEE, per germline (reference sequence). Trimming at V came to 2 bases and at J to 2 bases, leaving 12 bases not matched to a gene. This CDR3 contains 18 residues. In DNA, the CDR3 is TGTGCCAGCAGCTTCCATACTAGCGGGGGCCCTCCCCCCTACGAGCAGTACTTC. As protein: CASSFHTSGGPPPYEQYF.

V is TRBV29-1 and J is TRBJ2-5; 7 positions match TRBD2. CDR1 and CDR2 from the germline V gene are SQVTM and ANQGSEA. Unmatched junction bases numbered 6, after V lost 7 bases and J lost 4 bases. The CDR3 runs to 12 residues. Here the CDR3 DNA reads TGCAGCGCCCCCTCGGGGGGAGAGACCCAGTACTTC. Translation gives CSAPSGGETQYF.

The J gene is TRBJ1-3, the V gene TRBV6-1; possible D gene TRBD1, 6 bases. With 8 bases removed from V and 4 bases from J, the gap between germline ends came to 18 bases. The germline CDR1 and CDR2 sequences are MNHNS and SASEGT. The CDR3 has 15 amino acids. The CDR3 protein is CASGRSQGSGNTIYF. The CDR3 DNA reads TGTGCCAGCGGCAGATCACAGGGATCCGGAAACACCATATATTTT.

The V gene is TRBV4-1, the J gene TRBJ2-7, with TRBD2 matching over 10 bases. The V and J ends lost 0 bases and 0 bases, in that order; junction bases with no gene match: 11. Germline V lookup: CDR1 MGHRA, CDR2 YSYEKL. The CDR3 contains 19 residues. The CDR3 bases are TGCGCCAGCAGCCAAGAAACAGGGGGGGTAGCGGGAGGCTCCTACGAGCAGTACTTC. Residues: CASSQETGGVAGGSYEQYF.

This clone was counted a few times. The V and J genes are TRBV10-3 and TRBJ1-3; D remains unclear. This CDR3 has 13 residues. Germline CDR1 reads ENHRY; CDR2 reads SYGVKD. V was cut by 6 bases and J by 0 bases, with 6 bases left in between. This CDR3 reads CAIRDSSGNTIYF. CDR3 in DNA: TGTGCCATCAGGGATAGCTCTGGAAACACCATATATTTT.

The chain carries TRBV5-1 and TRBJ2-5, with D tentatively TRBD1 (5 bases). Trimming took 0 bases from V and 7 from J, leaving 13 bases between them. The CDR3 totals 14 residues. The germline V gene has CDR1 SGHRS and CDR2 YFSETQ. CDR3: CASSLDQGQGTQYF. CDR3 bases: TGCGCCAGCAGCTTGGACCAGGGCCAGGGGACCCAGTACTTC.

The chain recombines TRBV18 with TRBJ2-5; 10 bases match TRBD2. CDR3 length: 15 residues. The germline V gene encodes CDR1 KGHSH and CDR2 LQKENI. V was clipped by 6 bases and J by 5 bases; unmatched bases: 9. The CDR3 DNA reads as TGTGCCAGCTCGCCGTCTAGCGGGAGACGTGAGACCCAGTACTTC. Amino acid sequence: CASSPSSGRRETQYF.

The rearrangement joins TRBV7-9 to TRBJ2-2; D possibly corresponds to TRBD1 (6 bases). CDR1 is SEHNR and CDR2 is FQNEAQ in the germline V gene (reference sequence). CDR3 length equals 14 residues. Trimming removed 4 bases from V and 4 bases from J, with 10 bases in between. The CDR3 nucleotides are TGTGCCAGCAGCTACCGGGACACCACCGGGGAGCTGTTTTTT. Protein: CASSYRDTTGELFF.

This clone appeared a single time. CDR3 loop: CASSFRGGGDPGELFF. In DNA, the CDR3 is TGTGCCAGCAGTTTCAGAGGGGGCGGTGACCCCGGGGAGCTGTTTTTT. V gene TRBV27 combines with J gene TRBJ2-2; 7 bases match TRBD1. V lost 3 bases and J lost 6; bases outside the gene matches: 10. CDR3 length equals 16 residues. The germline CDR1 and CDR2 sequences are MNHEY and SMNVEV (reference sequence).